The 10 T cell receptor beta chains below all came from one sample that was sequenced in a study of control samples from healthy donors and cancer patients. This table comes from immunoSEQ multiplex PCR, and its TCRdb copy is limited to in-frame clones, with some not included. The repertoire consists of more than 150,000 clones, with 93% occurring once and the leading ten covering around 2.2%. Sequenced: blood. These receptors all come from a man aged 50 to 59 in good health.

The chain has TRBV27 and TRBJ2-7; unclear D gene. Germline assignment: CDR1 MNHEY and CDR2 SMNVEV (reference sequence). Trimming shortened V by 3 bases and J by 3 bases, and 9 bases separated the two germline ends. This CDR3 has 13 residues. The CDR3 loop reads CASSLQSRYEQYF. As DNA, the CDR3 is TGTGCCAGCAGTTTGCAGAGTCGCTACGAGCAGTACTTC.

As for this clone: Other DNA variants within this sample encode the same CDR3. V gene TRBV5-1 combines with J gene TRBJ1-1, with D perhaps matching TRBD1 (5 bases). Trimming pared 1 base from V and 1 base from J, leaving 8 bases between. The CDR3 covers 14 residues. CDR1 is SGHRS and CDR2 is YFSETQ in the germline V gene. CDR3 nucleotide sequence: TGCGCCAGCAGCTTGCTGGGGACGAACACTGAAGCTTTCTTT. It is translated as CASSLLGTNTEAFF.

The chain couples TRBV12-5 to TRBJ2-7; 7 bases fit TRBD1. The CDR3 consists of 16 residues. Losses at the gene ends were 2 bases for V and 6 bases for J; bases not matched to a gene: 13. CDR1 LGHNT and CDR2 FRNRAP come from the germline V gene. CDR3 sequence reads: CASGLSEQGQFGEQYF. CDR3 DNA: TGTGCTAGTGGTTTGTCCGAACAGGGACAGTTTGGCGAGCAGTACTTC.

The chain combines TRBV9 with TRBJ2-1; 11 positions agree with TRBD2. The germline CDR1 and CDR2 sequences are SGDLS and YYNGEE. V gave up 4 bases and J gave up 3 bases; unmatched junction bases: 3. There are 15 residues in the CDR3. CDR3: CASSTSGSNYNEQFF. CDR3 nucleotide sequence: TGTGCCAGCAGCACTAGCGGGAGCAACTACAATGAGCAGTTCTTC.

The J gene is TRBJ2-5, the V gene TRBV11-3; 15 nucleotides align to TRBD2. This CDR3 is built from 16 residues. With V trimmed by 5 bases and J by 4 bases, 5 bases remained unmatched. The germline CDR1 and CDR2 sequences are SGHNT and YENEEA. Written as DNA, the CDR3 is TGTGCCAGCAGCCCGGGACTAGCGGGAGGTGTAGAGACCCAGTACTTC. Translation gives CASSPGLAGGVETQYF. The whole variable domain, remainder taken from reference TRBV11-3 and TRBJ2-5, is EAGVVQSPRYKIIEKKQPVAFWCNPISGHNTLYWYLQNLGQGPELLIRYENEEAVDDSQLPKDRFSAERLKGVDSTLKIQPAELGDSAVYLCASSPGLAGGVETQYFGPGTRLLVL.

The chain joins TRBV18 to TRBJ1-5, with no clear D. With 1 base removed from V and 3 bases from J, the gap between germline ends came to 10 bases. This CDR3 has 15 residues. CDR1 and CDR2 (germline): KGHSH, LQKENI. The CDR3 loop is CASSPRAQLNQPQHF. As DNA, the CDR3 is TGTGCCAGCTCACCACGCGCACAGCTCAATCAGCCCCAGCATTTT.

The chain links TRBV9 to TRBJ2-5; D perhaps matches TRBD1 (5 bases). This CDR3 has 15 amino acids. From germline, CDR1 is SGDLS and CDR2 YYNGEE. V lost 0 bases, J lost 6 bases, and 15 bases lay in between. DNA for the CDR3: TGTGCCAGCAGCGTAGAGGCTATACAGGCCCAGACCCAGTACTTC. The encoded protein is CASSVEAIQAQTQYF.

V and J are TRBV25-1 and TRBJ2-5; 8 bases agree with TRBD1. The CDR3 contains 14 residues. Germline V gives CDR1 MGHDK, CDR2 SYGVNS. V dropped 3 bases and J dropped 4; count of bases not matched to a gene: 4. CDR3 nucleotides: TGTGCCAGCAGTGACGCAGGGGGCGGAGAGACCCAGTACTTC. Translation gives CASSDAGGGETQYF.

This chain links TRBV19 with TRBJ1-2, with 12 bases that match TRBD1. The CDR3 is made up of 15 amino acids. Looked up from germline, CDR1 is LNHDA and CDR2 is SQIVND (reference sequence). V gave up 5 bases and J gave up 8 bases; unmatched junction bases: 9. The CDR3 DNA reads as TGTGCCAGTAGTCCCCGGGACAGGGGGCTGCGAGGCTACACCTTC. This translates into CASSPRDRGLRGYTF.

This sequence joins TRBV7-8 and TRBJ2-5; no firm D call. Trimming shortened V by 6 bases and J by 0 bases, and 23 bases separated the two germline ends. Germline CDR1 reads SGHVS; CDR2 reads FQNEAQ. CDR3 length: 18 residues. The CDR3, as DNA: TGTGCCAGCAGTTCCCTGTCTATAAGGAGACGGTACCAAGAGACCCAGTACTTC. Encoded protein: CASSSLSIRRRYQETQYF. Drawing the rest from reference TRBV7-8 and TRBJ2-5, the complete variable domain is GAGVSQSPRYKVAKRGQDVALRCDPISGHVSLFWYQQALGQGPEFLTYFQNEAQLDKSGLPSDRFFAERPEGSVSTLKIQRTQQEDSAVYLCASSSLSIRRRYQETQYFGPGTRLLVL.